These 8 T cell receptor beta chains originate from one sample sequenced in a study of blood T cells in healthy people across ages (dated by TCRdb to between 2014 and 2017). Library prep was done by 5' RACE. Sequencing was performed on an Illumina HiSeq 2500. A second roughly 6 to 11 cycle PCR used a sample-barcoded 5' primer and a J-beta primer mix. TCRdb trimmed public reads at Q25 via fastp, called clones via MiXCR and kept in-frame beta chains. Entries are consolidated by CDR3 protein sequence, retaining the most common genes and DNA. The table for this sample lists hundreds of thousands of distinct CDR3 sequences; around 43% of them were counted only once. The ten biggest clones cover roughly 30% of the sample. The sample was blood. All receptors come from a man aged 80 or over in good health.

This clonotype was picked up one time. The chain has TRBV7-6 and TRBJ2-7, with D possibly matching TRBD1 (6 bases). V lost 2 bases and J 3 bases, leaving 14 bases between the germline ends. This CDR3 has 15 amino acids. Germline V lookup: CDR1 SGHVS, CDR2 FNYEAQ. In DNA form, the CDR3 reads TGTGCCAGCAGCTTAAGGGGGAATAGCGTCTACGAGCAGTACTTC. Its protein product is CASSLRGNSVYEQYF.

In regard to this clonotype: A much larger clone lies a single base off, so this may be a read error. The CDR3 sequence is CSVTSMGDTQYF. CDR3 bases: TGCAGCGTCACAAGCATGGGGGATACGCAGTATTTT. The chain has TRBV29-1 and TRBJ2-3, with no clear D. The V end was cut by 6 bases, the J end by 6 bases, with 13 bases between. This CDR3 is 12 amino acids long. Per germline, CDR1 SQVTM and CDR2 ANQGSEA.

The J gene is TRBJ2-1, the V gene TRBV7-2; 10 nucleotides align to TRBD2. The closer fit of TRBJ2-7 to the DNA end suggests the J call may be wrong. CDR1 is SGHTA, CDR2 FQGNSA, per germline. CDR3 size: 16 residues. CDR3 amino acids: CASSLQAGGPGNEQYF. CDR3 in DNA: TGTGCCAGCAGCTTACAAGCGGGGGGGCCTGGCAATGAGCAGTACTTC.

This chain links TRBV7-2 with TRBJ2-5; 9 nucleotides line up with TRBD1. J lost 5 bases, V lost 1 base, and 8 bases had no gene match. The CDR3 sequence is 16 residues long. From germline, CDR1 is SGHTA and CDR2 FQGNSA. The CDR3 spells CASSLGRDRVVETQYF. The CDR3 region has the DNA TGTGCCAGCAGCTTAGGGCGGGACAGGGTTGTGGAGACCCAGTACTTC.

The DNA of the CDR3 is TGTGCCAGCAGTCCACTAGCTCGGGACAGGAACACTGAAGCTTTCTTT. Translated: CASSPLARDRNTEAFF. The J gene is TRBJ1-1, the V gene TRBV3-1; TRBD1 agrees at 7 bases. Trimming removed 6 bases from V and 1 base from J; junction bases left unmatched: 11. Germline V gene data show CDR1 as LGHDT and CDR2 as YNNKEL (reference sequence). The CDR3 extends over 16 amino acids. Complete variable domain (other parts from reference TRBV3-1 and TRBJ1-1): DTAVSQTPKYLVTQMGNDKSIKCEQNLGHDTMYWYKQDSKKFLKIMFSYNNKELIINETVPNRFSPKSPDKAHLNLHINSLELGDSAVYFCASSPLARDRNTEAFFGQGTRLTVV.

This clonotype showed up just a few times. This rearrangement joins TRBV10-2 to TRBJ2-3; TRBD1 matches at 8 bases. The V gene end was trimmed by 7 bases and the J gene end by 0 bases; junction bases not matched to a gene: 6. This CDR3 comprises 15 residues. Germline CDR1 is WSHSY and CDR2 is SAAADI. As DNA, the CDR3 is TGCGCCAGCATCCGGGACAGGCTTAGCACAGATACGCAGTATTTT. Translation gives CASIRDRLSTDTQYF.

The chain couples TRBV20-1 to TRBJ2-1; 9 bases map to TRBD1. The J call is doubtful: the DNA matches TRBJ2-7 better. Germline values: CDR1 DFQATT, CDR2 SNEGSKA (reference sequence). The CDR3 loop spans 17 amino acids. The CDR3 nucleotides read TGCAGTGCTAGATTTTTTACCAGGACAGGGGTTTACAATGAGCAGTACTTC. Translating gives CSARFFTRTGVYNEQYF.

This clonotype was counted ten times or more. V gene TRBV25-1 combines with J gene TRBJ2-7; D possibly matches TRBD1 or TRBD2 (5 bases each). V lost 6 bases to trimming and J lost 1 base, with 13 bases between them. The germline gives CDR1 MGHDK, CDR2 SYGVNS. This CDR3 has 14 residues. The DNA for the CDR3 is TGTGCCAGCAGCCCACCCGGGACGTCCTACGAGCAGTACTTC. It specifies CASSPPGTSYEQYF.